These T cell receptor beta chains were read from a single sample in a study of T-cell reconstitution after alpha-beta-depleted transplantation in children. MiXCR, run by TCRdb on the PCR reads, gives a single entry per CDR3 protein. The data contain 240,000 or so distinct CDR3 sequences, 12% of them seen just once; the ten biggest clones take up about 2.4%. Material: PBMCs from the stem cell graft donor, obtained from the stem cell graft. These receptor sequences come from a human donor who donated a stem cell graft to a child with acute lymphoblastic leukemia. Both conserved end residues are part of each CDR3. D genes are given only for firm matches. Size is omitted from some rows. Given values are once, few, many or a class for expanded clones.

V	D	size	J	CDR3	DNA
TRBV7-9	NA	many	TRBJ2-5	CASSLGPTSQETQYF	TGTGCCAGCAGCTTGGGACCCACTAGCCAAGAGACCCAGTACTTC
TRBV28	TRBD1	many	TRBJ2-3	CASSHRGRMEDTQYF	TGTGCCAGCAGTCACAGGGGGCGGATGGAAGATACGCAGTATTTT
TRBV20-1	NA	few	TRBJ1-1	CSPHPGGSTEAFF	TGCAGCCCGCATCCCGGGGGGTCCACTGAAGCTTTCTTT
TRBV28	TRBD1	many	TRBJ2-3	CASSRIGTASTDTQYF	TGTGCCAGCAGCAGAATCGGGACAGCTAGCACAGATACGCAGTATTTT
TRBV20-1	NA	many	TRBJ2-7	CSAASRSGTRGEQYF	TGCAGTGCTGCCTCCCGGAGTGGTACTAGGGGCGAGCAGTACTTC
TRBV2	NA	many	TRBJ1-1	CASSVSPGNTEAFF	TGTGCCAGCAGTGTGTCCCCGGGGAACACTGAAGCTTTCTTT
TRBV29-1	NA	many	TRBJ1-2	CSVGTGGEGYGYTF	TGCAGCGTTGGCACTGGGGGCGAAGGCTATGGCTACACCTTC
TRBV12-3/TRBV12-4	NA	many	TRBJ1-4	CASSWREPNEKLFF	TGTGCCAGCAGTTGGAGGGAGCCTAATGAAAAACTGTTTTTT
TRBV2	NA	many	TRBJ1-2	CASSEGQGQGPYGYTF	TGTGCCAGCAGTGAAGGCCAGGGCCAGGGCCCGTATGGCTACACCTTC
TRBV6-1	NA	many	TRBJ1-2	CASSADRMNYGYTF	TGTGCCAGCAGTGCAGACAGGATGAACTATGGCTACACCTTC
TRBV13	NA	NA	TRBJ1-1	CASSLLAYGHTEAFF	TGTGCCAGCAGCTTACTCGCTTACGGACACACTGAAGCTTTCTTT
TRBV5-1	TRBD1	many	TRBJ2-3	CASSWGQITDTQYF	TGCGCCAGCAGCTGGGGACAGATCACAGATACGCAGTATTTT
TRBV24-1	TRBD1	NA	TRBJ2-1	CATSEAGTGENNEQFF	TGTGCCACCAGTGAGGCCGGGACAGGGGAAAACAATGAGCAGTTCTTC
TRBV20-1	TRBD2	NA	TRBJ2-5	CCASRFNLNSGRETQYF	TGCTGTGCTAGTCGGTTTAATTTGAATAGCGGGAGGGAGACCCAGTACTTC
TRBV27	TRBD1	few	TRBJ2-7	CASSVTGPSSSYEQYF	TGTGCCAGCAGTGTGACAGGGCCTTCGAGCTCCTACGAGCAGTACTTC
TRBV2	NA	many	TRBJ2-5	CASSRGPLGETQYF	TGTGCCAGCAGTCGGGGCCCTTTGGGAGAGACCCAGTACTTC
TRBV12-3/TRBV12-4	TRBD1	many	TRBJ1-5	CASSLRSGQGHQPQHF	TGTGCCAGCAGTTTAAGATCGGGACAGGGTCATCAGCCCCAGCATTTT
TRBV27	NA	many	TRBJ2-1	CASSKVSSYNEQFF	TGTGCCAGCAGTAAAGTAAGCTCCTACAATGAGCAGTTCTTC
TRBV7-6	TRBD2	NA	TRBJ2-7	CASSSLAGGPPGTYEQYF	TGTGCCAGCAGCTCCCTAGCGGGGGGGCCCCCGGGAACTTACGAGCAGTACTTC
TRBV28	TRBD1	many	TRBJ1-5	CASRSSGQGSNQPQHF	TGTGCCAGCAGAAGCTCAGGACAGGGAAGCAATCAGCCCCAGCATTTT
TRBV20-1	NA	many	TRBJ1-2	CSAETGRAYGYTF	TGCAGTGCTGAGACAGGCAGGGCATATGGCTACACCTTC
TRBV6-1	NA	many	TRBJ2-7	CASSLGSPYEQYF	TGTGCCAGCAGTCTCGGGAGCCCCTACGAGCAGTACTTC
TRBV10-3	NA	many	TRBJ2-2	CAISPTGDSGTGELFF	TGTGCCATCAGTCCAACAGGTGATTCAGGGACCGGGGAGCTGTTTTTT
TRBV20-1	TRBD2	many	TRBJ2-3	CSAVYFSGGDSDTQYF	TGCAGTGCCGTGTACTTTAGCGGGGGGGATTCAGATACGCAGTATTTT
TRBV20-1	NA	NA	TRBJ1-6	CSAKGGANSPLHF	TGCAGTGCTAAGGGCGGAGCGAATTCACCCCTCCACTTT
TRBV20-1	NA	NA	TRBJ1-1	CSARYPGTPNTEAFF	TGCAGTGCTAGATACCCCGGGACACCGAACACTGAAGCTTTCTTT
TRBV5-6	TRBD1	many	TRBJ2-7	CASSLPTGGREQYF	TGTGCCAGCAGCTTGCCGACAGGGGGCAGGGAGCAGTACTTC
TRBV20-1	NA	many	TRBJ2-5	CSAKATWGGETQYF	TGCAGTGCCAAGGCGACATGGGGTGGGGAGACCCAGTACTTC
TRBV6-1	NA	many	TRBJ2-7	CASSGVGWNYEQYF	TGTGCCAGCAGTGGAGTCGGTTGGAACTACGAGCAGTACTTC
TRBV12-3/TRBV12-4	NA	NA	TRBJ2-1	CASSPRADYYNEQFF	TGTGCCAGCAGCCCGCGGGCGGACTATTACAATGAGCAGTTCTTC
TRBV7-9	TRBD1	many	TRBJ2-7	CASSAGTGTGVGEQYF	TGTGCCAGCAGCGCAGGAACCGGGACAGGAGTTGGTGAGCAGTACTTC
TRBV4-1	NA	NA	TRBJ2-2	CASSIRGLDTGELFF	TGCGCCAGCAGTATAAGGGGTTTGGACACCGGGGAGCTGTTTTTT
TRBV11-2	TRBD2	many	TRBJ2-1	CASSLASGGAGEQFF	TGTGCCAGCAGCTTAGCTAGCGGGGGGGCCGGTGAGCAGTTCTTC
TRBV11-2	TRBD2	many	TRBJ2-3	CASSLGLAGDVDTQYF	TGTGCCAGCAGCTTAGGGCTAGCGGGAGATGTAGATACGCAGTATTTT
TRBV6-2/TRBV6-3	TRBD2	many	TRBJ2-1	CASILAGGPGNEQFF	TGTGCCAGCATACTAGCGGGAGGGCCTGGCAATGAGCAGTTCTTC
TRBV5-1	NA	many	TRBJ1-1	CASSRDLSGTEAFF	TGCGCCAGCAGCCGGGACCTCTCGGGCACTGAAGCTTTCTTT
TRBV27	TRBD2	many	TRBJ2-7	CASSFGGSGEQYF	TGTGCCAGCAGTTTCGGGGGGTCGGGGGAGCAGTACTTC
TRBV6-1	TRBD1	many	TRBJ1-5	CASSDRTGLDQPQHF	TGTGCCAGCAGTGATAGGACAGGACTGGATCAGCCCCAGCATTTT
TRBV20-1	NA	NA	TRBJ1-2	CSARDMSYGYTF	TGCAGTGCTAGAGATATGAGCTATGGCTACACCTTC
TRBV16	NA	many	TRBJ1-2	CASSQSGQNPNYGYTF	TGTGCCAGCAGCCAATCGGGGCAGAACCCTAACTATGGCTACACCTTC
TRBV6-5	TRBD1	many	TRBJ2-7	CASSYSLGQGAGEQYF	TGTGCCAGCAGTTACTCCCTGGGACAGGGGGCTGGAGAGCAGTACTTC
TRBV11-2	NA	few	TRBJ2-5	CASSLGRANNETQYF	TGTGCCAGCAGCTTAGGAAGGGCGAATAATGAGACCCAGTACTTC
TRBV28	TRBD1	many	TRBJ1-2	CASSLWGQGGLGYTF	TGTGCCAGCAGTTTGTGGGGACAGGGTGGACTTGGCTACACCTTC
TRBV9	NA	many	TRBJ2-2	CASSAGDTGELFF	TGTGCCAGCAGTGCAGGGGATACCGGGGAGCTGTTTTTT
TRBV3-1	TRBD2	NA	TRBJ2-3	CASSQAGREATDTQYF	TGTGCCAGCAGCCAAGCGGGTCGGGAGGCCACAGATACGCAGTATTTT